Included here is one T cell receptor beta chain sequence, with context. Its antigen remains undetermined. Base qualities were left out, and no much larger clone turns up one base away. These data belong to a study of T cells in Graves' hyperthyroidism and ophthalmopathy (dated by TCRdb to about 2019). Broadly, across the study: Peripheral blood was sampled at the time of initial diagnosis, prior to any treatment. To identify distinguishing TCR V-J signatures, a discovery cohort of roughly 100 patients was used, comprising some 45 with Graves' ophthalmopathy and some 60 with stable Graves' hyperthyroidism. Whether ophthalmopathy could be predicted prospectively was tested in an independent validation cohort made up of under 20 hyperthyroidism patients plus 17 patients who later progressed to ophthalmopathy. For training and testing, the 80 to 100 patients in the discovery cohort were randomly divided in a 7:3 ratio. The study also compared thyroid tissue and blood T-cell repertoires from roughly 6 Graves' hyperthyroidism patients. Following sampling, methimazole starting at 30 mg daily was given to hyperthyroidism patients, and high-dose intravenous methylprednisolone was given to ophthalmopathy patients. TCR Vbeta CDR3 sequencing of roughly 140 peripheral blood samples (43 ophthalmopathy, about 80 hyperthyroidism and about 17 progressor patients) is reported in the paper.

Per the germline V gene, KGHSH is the CDR1 and LQKENI is the CDR2. The CDR3 goes from the cysteine to the phenylalanine over 14 residues. Of the read, only the CDR3 DNA is kept; its 42 bases are in frame from base 1. V lost 3 bases and J lost 4 bases; the stretch between them is 11 bases long. General findings and caveats noted by the study authors: Blood samples also contained most of the expanded thyroid clonotypes (frequency above 0.001), which suggests that blood repertoires may reflect thyroid immune responses. During validation, the model predicted progression to ophthalmopathy a median of approximately six months ahead of onset, with approximately 71% sensitivity and around 73% specificity. A model built on a 13 V-J signature distinguished ophthalmopathy from stable hyperthyroidism, reaching 85% to 90% sensitivity and under 84% specificity in cross-validation and 80%/75% in testing. Sample size was not statistically predetermined, and blinding of investigators to group allocation was not performed.

A patient counted as having stable Graves' hyperthyroidism if no progression to ophthalmopathy occurred over 18 months of follow-up. The hyperthyroidism patients were between 18 and 65 years old and newly diagnosed, with a disease duration of less than 2 months. The study excluded patients with uncontrolled infections, other autoimmune diseases, pregnancy or lactation. Diagnoses were based on clinical symptoms, serum thyroxine and TRAb, thyroid ultrasound and orbital computed tomography. PBMCs were isolated from about 9.2 ml of fresh peripheral blood by Ficoll-Paque density gradient centrifugation. Total RNA was extracted with Trizol reagent, and quality was checked on an Agilent 2100 Bioanalyzer. TCR beta CDR3 regions were amplified from RNA transcripts. A first-round RT-PCR of the TCR CDR3 used the HTBI primer set with the Qiagen OneStep RT-PCR kit. Libraries were constructed in a second round of multiplex PCR, after which size selection and purification were carried out. Paired-end sequencing of the libraries was performed with 100 bp reads on an Illumina HiSeq2000. The paper's processing steps were these. SOAPnuke was used to process the raw data, removing reads that contained adapters or uncalled bases, had a mean Phred below 15, or lacked an exact match to the constant primer or identifier. High-quality paired reads were merged with COPE v1.2.5, and unique nucleotide sequences were defined as clonotypes. Clonotypes were aligned to IMGT TRBV, TRBD and TRBJ reference segments using MiTCR v1.1. The analysis included only V-J combinations with a frequency above 0.0001, which together covered 99% to 99.2% of the repertoires. The TCS score was defined as F50 (clonal expansion) divided by E x V (chaos), with BLOSUM62-based TCRdist calculated between CDR3 peptides within each V-J. Welch's t-statistics and random forest reduced fewer than 550 V-J features to roughly 13, which were used in a naive Bayes classifier (R e1071). TCRdb applied fastp at Q25 and MiXCR to the public reads, then kept only in-frame beta chains. CDR3 protein duplicates are merged, each entry listing the most common genes and DNA. In this record, the V and J calls reflect TCRdb's handling and not the investigators' own analysis. The sample includes under 350,000 distinct CDR3 sequences, with about 21% observed a single time. The ten most abundant clones make up about 50% of the sample.

The TCR was taken from a woman between 45 and 60 years old with Graves' hyperthyroidism. Material for sequencing was blood. This chain joins TRBV18 to TRBJ2-3; there is no confident call for the D gene. The nucleotides read TGTGCCAGCTCACCGTCTCCGAAGGCAGATACGCAGTATTTT. Its protein reads: CASSPSPKADTQYF.